This T cell receptor beta chain was identified during a study of blood T cells in healthy people across ages. Combining a sample-barcoded 5' primer with a J-beta primer mix, a second PCR ran for about 7 to 11 cycles. TCRdb re-called the 5' RACE reads with MiXCR, one entry per CDR3 protein. The table includes hundreds of thousands of distinct CDR3 sequences, roughly 24% detected once. General observations from the study: Per million T cells, TCR beta diversity dropped about linearly as age rose.

In the case of this clonotype: Its antigen is unknown.

Germline CDR1 MDHEN, CDR2 SYDVKM. The CDR3 spans 14 residues. The V end was cut by 5 bases, the J end by 4 bases, with 13 bases between. These data also featured in a second study, about T cells of mothers and their children.

The chain employs TRBV28 and TRBJ2-3, with D maybe TRBD1 (5 bases). The clonotype originates from a boy aged 5-17 years in good health. The sample comprised blood. This chain's CDR3 is CASSGALFSDTQYF. The DNA of the CDR3 is TGTGCCAGCAGTGGGGCACTCTTTTCAGATACGCAGTATTTT.